This T cell receptor beta chain was observed in a study of blood T cell repertoires in COVID-19. Study-wide background: Collection of acute and convalescent COVID-19 samples took place in the United States, Italy and Spain.

Patients from Seattle were sampled longitudinally, starting during active infection. Measured with immunoSEQ multiplex PCR; TCRdb has only the in-frame clones, and not every one. Among a few hundred thousand clones listed, about 89% were seen once. This CDR3 is built from 13 residues. From germline, CDR1 is SQVTM and CDR2 ANQGSEA. Trimming removed 5 bases from V and 5 bases from J, with 16 bases in between. Sequencing input: peripheral blood. The rearrangement uses TRBV29-1 and TRBJ2-7; tentatively, D is TRBD1 (6 bases). The TCR originated in a woman younger than 45 with COVID-19, enrolled during active disease. CDR3 amino acids: CSVNSRGKNEQYF. The CDR3 region has the DNA TGCAGCGTTAACTCAAGGGGGAAAAACGAGCAGTACTTC.